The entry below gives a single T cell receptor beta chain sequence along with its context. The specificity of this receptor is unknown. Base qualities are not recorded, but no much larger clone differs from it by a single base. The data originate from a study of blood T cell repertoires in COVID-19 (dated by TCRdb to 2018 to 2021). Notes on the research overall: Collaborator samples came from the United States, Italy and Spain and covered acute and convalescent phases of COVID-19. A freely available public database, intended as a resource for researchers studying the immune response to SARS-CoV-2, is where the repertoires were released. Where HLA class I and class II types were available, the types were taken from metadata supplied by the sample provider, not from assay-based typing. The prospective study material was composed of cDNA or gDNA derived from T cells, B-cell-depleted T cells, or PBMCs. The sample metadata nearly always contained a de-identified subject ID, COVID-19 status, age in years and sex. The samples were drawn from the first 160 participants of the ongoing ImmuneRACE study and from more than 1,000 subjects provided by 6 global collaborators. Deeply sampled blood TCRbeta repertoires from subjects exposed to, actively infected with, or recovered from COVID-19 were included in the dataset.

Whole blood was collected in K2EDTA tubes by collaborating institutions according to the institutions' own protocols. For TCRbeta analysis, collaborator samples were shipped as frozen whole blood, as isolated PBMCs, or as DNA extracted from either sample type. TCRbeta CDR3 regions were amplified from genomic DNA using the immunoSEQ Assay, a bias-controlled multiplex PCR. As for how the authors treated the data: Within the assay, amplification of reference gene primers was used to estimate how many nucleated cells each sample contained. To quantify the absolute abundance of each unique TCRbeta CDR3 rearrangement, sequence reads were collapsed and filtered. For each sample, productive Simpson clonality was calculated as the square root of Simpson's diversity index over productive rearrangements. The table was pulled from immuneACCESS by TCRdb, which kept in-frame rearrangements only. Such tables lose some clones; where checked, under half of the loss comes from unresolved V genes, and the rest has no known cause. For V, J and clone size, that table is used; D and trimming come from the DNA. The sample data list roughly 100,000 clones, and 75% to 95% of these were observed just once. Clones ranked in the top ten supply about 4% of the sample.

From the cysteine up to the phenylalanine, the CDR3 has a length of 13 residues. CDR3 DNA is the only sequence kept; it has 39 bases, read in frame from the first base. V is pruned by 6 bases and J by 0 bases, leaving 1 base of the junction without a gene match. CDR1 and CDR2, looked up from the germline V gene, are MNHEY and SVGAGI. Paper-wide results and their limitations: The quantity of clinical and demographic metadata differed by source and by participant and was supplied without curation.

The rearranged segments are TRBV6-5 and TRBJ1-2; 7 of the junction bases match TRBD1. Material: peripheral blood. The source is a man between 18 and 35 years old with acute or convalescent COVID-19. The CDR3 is CASRTGSNYGYTF. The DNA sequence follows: TGTGCCAGCAGGACAGGGTCTAACTATGGCTACACCTTC.